The sequence of this T cell receptor (beta chain) was determined in a study of cytomegalovirus exposure and HLA in healthy donors. Study in general: Prior work identified around 120 million unique TCR beta sequences in around 170 million T cells. Study-level points and caveats: A likely sequencing artifact accounted for one observed cluster of highly shared sequence variants. Later analysis showed most CMV-associated TCR beta chains appearing HLA-restricted.

Primers for the PCR totalled 60 Vbeta and 13 Jbeta. As originally analysed: A follow-up analysis tallied about 80 million unique TCR beta chains, roughly 11 million shared. The assay was immunoSEQ multiplex PCR, and TCRdb's table has in-frame clones only and misses some. V, J and clone size are those of that table, while D and trimming were read from the DNA. In the table there are roughly 200,000 clones, about 9% of which are singletons. As regards this clone: Its antigen is as yet unknown.

The sample consisted of PBMCs. This clonotype was obtained from a woman younger than 45 in good health and CMV-seropositive.

CDR3 region: CASSLRQDQETQYF. The CDR3 DNA follows: TGTGCCAGCAGCTTAAGACAGGATCAGGAGACCCAGTACTTC. The rearrangement uses TRBV7-9 and TRBJ2-5; maybe TRBD1 (6 bases). Germline V gene lookup returns CDR1 SEHNR and CDR2 FQNEAQ (reference sequence). V lost 2 bases and J 5 bases, leaving 12 bases between the germline ends. The CDR3 is 14 amino acids.